These T cell receptor beta chains were read from a single sample in a study of T cell clones after liver transplantation. Sequencing used immunoSEQ multiplex PCR; TCRdb keeps in-frame clones, though not all of them. The table lists roughly 49,000 clones, over 55% of them singletons. The source material was CD4+ T cells from blood, sampled 52 to 60 months after liver transplant. The receptors here all came from a human patient who received a liver transplant. A share of the T cells may be of graft donor origin. Both conserved end residues are part of each CDR3. The order of the fields is CDR3 protein, CDR3 DNA, clone size, D gene, J gene, V gene. The D gene is left open where the match is weak. Part of the rows lack a size; the others show once, few, many or a class for expanded clones.

CDR3 protein: CASSLAGIGEAKNIQYF
CDR3 DNA: TGTGCCAGCAGCTTAGCCGGGATCGGGGAGGCCAAAAACATTCAGTACTTC
clone size: once
D gene: -
J gene: TRBJ2-4
V gene: TRBV7-9

CDR3 protein: CASSSQGSGEKLFF
CDR3 DNA: TGTGCCAGCAGCTCCCAGGGTTCGGGTGAAAAACTGTTTTTT
clone size: -
D gene: -
J gene: TRBJ1-4
V gene: TRBV7-8

CDR3 protein: CASSLAGTTNEKLFF
CDR3 DNA: TGTGCCAGCAGCTTAGCGGGCACAACTAATGAAAAACTGTTTTTT
clone size: few
D gene: -
J gene: TRBJ1-4
V gene: TRBV7-9

CDR3 protein: CASSVQGYEAFF
CDR3 DNA: TGTGCCAGCAGTGTACAGGGGTATGAAGCTTTCTTT
clone size: few
D gene: TRBD1
J gene: TRBJ1-1
V gene: TRBV2

CDR3 protein: CASGNRGYFGNTIYF
CDR3 DNA: TGTGCCAGCGGAAACAGGGGGTACTTTGGAAACACCATATATTTT
clone size: -
D gene: TRBD1
J gene: TRBJ1-3
V gene: TRBV27

CDR3 protein: CASRLTSNTGELFF
CDR3 DNA: TGTGCCAGTCGACTGACATCGAACACCGGGGAGCTGTTTTTT
clone size: few
D gene: -
J gene: TRBJ2-2
V gene: TRBV19

CDR3 protein: CASSEAGQSYGYTF
CDR3 DNA: TGTGCCAGCAGTGAAGCGGGACAAAGCTATGGCTACACCTTC
clone size: -
D gene: -
J gene: TRBJ1-2
V gene: TRBV6-1

CDR3 protein: CASSIPGLGTGELFF
CDR3 DNA: TGTGCCAGTAGTATTCCTGGTCTAGGCACCGGGGAGCTGTTTTTT
clone size: -
D gene: -
J gene: TRBJ2-2
V gene: TRBV19

CDR3 protein: CASSSSRGRETQYF
CDR3 DNA: TGCGCCAGCAGCTCCTCCAGGGGGCGGGAGACCCAGTACTTC
clone size: -
D gene: TRBD1
J gene: TRBJ2-5
V gene: TRBV4-1

CDR3 protein: CASSINGPNSPLHF
CDR3 DNA: TGTGCCAGTAGTATAAACGGACCAAATTCACCCCTCCACTTT
clone size: -
D gene: -
J gene: TRBJ1-6
V gene: TRBV19

CDR3 protein: CASSLSGTGEAFF
CDR3 DNA: TGTGCCAGCAGCTTAAGTGGGACAGGTGAAGCTTTCTTT
clone size: few
D gene: TRBD1
J gene: TRBJ1-1
V gene: TRBV7-9

CDR3 protein: CASSVGGASYNEQFF
CDR3 DNA: TGTGCCAGCTCCGTGGGGGGGGCCTCCTACAATGAGCAGTTCTTC
clone size: few
D gene: -
J gene: TRBJ2-1
V gene: TRBV6-1

CDR3 protein: CASTIRGNNSPLHF
CDR3 DNA: TGTGCCAGCACCATCAGGGGAAACAATTCACCCCTCCACTTT
clone size: -
D gene: -
J gene: TRBJ1-6
V gene: TRBV2

CDR3 protein: CASSQPSLRSPAGARVSNEQYF
CDR3 DNA: TGCGCCAGCAGCCAACCTTCTCTTAGATCTCCAGCAGGGGCTAGGGTAAGCAACGAGCAGTACTTC
clone size: few
D gene: -
J gene: TRBJ2-7
V gene: TRBV4-1

CDR3 protein: CATSRDRGLDTQYF
CDR3 DNA: TGTGCCACCAGCAGAGACAGGGGGCTAGATACGCAGTATTTT
clone size: -
D gene: TRBD1
J gene: TRBJ2-3
V gene: TRBV15

CDR3 protein: CASRGLIQETQYF
CDR3 DNA: TGTGCCAGTAGAGGACTTATTCAAGAGACCCAGTACTTC
clone size: -
D gene: -
J gene: TRBJ2-5
V gene: TRBV19

CDR3 protein: CASSFSGGALNTQYF
CDR3 DNA: TGCGCCAGCTCCTTTAGCGGGGGGGCCCTGAATACGCAGTATTTT
clone size: -
D gene: TRBD2
J gene: TRBJ2-3
V gene: TRBV4-1

CDR3 protein: CASSFRVSNEQFF
CDR3 DNA: TGTGCCAGTAGCTTCAGGGTCTCCAATGAGCAGTTCTTC
clone size: -
D gene: -
J gene: TRBJ2-1
V gene: TRBV19

CDR3 protein: CASSLIWVREKLFF
CDR3 DNA: TGTGCCAGCAGCTTAATCTGGGTTAGGGAAAAACTGTTTTTT
clone size: -
D gene: -
J gene: TRBJ1-4
V gene: TRBV7-3

CDR3 protein: CASSNELAGQETQYF
CDR3 DNA: TGTGCCAGCAGCAACGAACTAGCGGGGCAAGAGACCCAGTACTTC
clone size: -
D gene: TRBD2
J gene: TRBJ2-5
V gene: TRBV2

CDR3 protein: CASSTGDREGEQFF
CDR3 DNA: TGTGCCAGCAGTACCGGGGATAGGGAGGGCGAGCAGTTCTTC
clone size: -
D gene: -
J gene: TRBJ2-1
V gene: TRBV21-1

CDR3 protein: CASSPDPRSYNEQFF
CDR3 DNA: TGTGCCAGCAGCCCGGACCCCAGATCCTACAATGAGCAGTTCTTC
clone size: -
D gene: -
J gene: TRBJ2-1
V gene: TRBV7-2

CDR3 protein: CASSLGQDNEKLFF
CDR3 DNA: TGTGCCAGCAGCTTAGGACAGGATAATGAAAAACTGTTTTTT
clone size: -
D gene: -
J gene: TRBJ1-4
V gene: TRBV7-6

CDR3 protein: CAYGRGENTQYF
CDR3 DNA: TGTGCCTATGGACGTGGTGAAAATACGCAGTATTTT
clone size: -
D gene: -
J gene: TRBJ2-3
V gene: TRBV30

CDR3 protein: CASSVLAGGHNEQFF
CDR3 DNA: TGTGCCAGCAGTGTTCTAGCGGGGGGCCACAATGAGCAGTTCTTC
clone size: few
D gene: TRBD2
J gene: TRBJ2-1
V gene: TRBV28

CDR3 protein: CASSLSLARANEQYF
CDR3 DNA: TGTGCCAGCAGTTTAAGCCTCGCCAGGGCCAACGAGCAGTACTTC
clone size: few
D gene: -
J gene: TRBJ2-7
V gene: TRBV6-5

CDR3 protein: CASSRTGQVGGELFF
CDR3 DNA: TGTGCCAGCAGTCGGACAGGGCAAGTAGGCGGGGAGCTGTTTTTT
clone size: few
D gene: TRBD1
J gene: TRBJ2-2
V gene: TRBV6-5

CDR3 protein: CASSFGTAGPGELFF
CDR3 DNA: TGTGCCAGCAGCTTTGGGACCGCGGGGCCCGGGGAGCTGTTTTTT
clone size: -
D gene: -
J gene: TRBJ2-2
V gene: TRBV5-4

CDR3 protein: CASSQGTANYSPLHF
CDR3 DNA: TGCGCCAGCAGCCAAGGGACAGCCAACTATTCACCCCTCCACTTT
clone size: many
D gene: -
J gene: TRBJ1-6
V gene: TRBV4-1

CDR3 protein: CASRGGPRDYGYTF
CDR3 DNA: TGTGCCAGCAGGGGAGGTCCCCGTGATTATGGCTACACCTTC
clone size: -
D gene: -
J gene: TRBJ1-2
V gene: TRBV27

CDR3 protein: CASGLVPGGAWNTGELFF
CDR3 DNA: TGTGCTAGTGGTTTGGTACCCGGGGGAGCCTGGAACACCGGGGAGCTGTTTTTT
clone size: -
D gene: -
J gene: TRBJ2-2
V gene: TRBV12-5

CDR3 protein: CASSLQGENTEAFF
CDR3 DNA: TGTGCCAGCAGCTTACAGGGCGAGAACACTGAAGCTTTCTTT
clone size: -
D gene: -
J gene: TRBJ1-1
V gene: TRBV11-3

CDR3 protein: CASTPAGASYEQYF
CDR3 DNA: TGTGCCAGCACCCCGGCCGGGGCCTCCTACGAGCAGTACTTC
clone size: -
D gene: -
J gene: TRBJ2-7
V gene: TRBV11-2

CDR3 protein: CASSHRTSGGETQYF
CDR3 DNA: TGTGCCAGCAGCCACAGGACTAGCGGCGGAGAGACCCAGTACTTC
clone size: few
D gene: TRBD2
J gene: TRBJ2-5
V gene: TRBV11-1

CDR3 protein: CASSEPPADTQYF
CDR3 DNA: TGTGCCAGCAGTGAACCCCCGGCAGATACGCAGTATTTT
clone size: -
D gene: -
J gene: TRBJ2-3
V gene: TRBV25-1

CDR3 protein: CASSLALRGQGDTQYF
CDR3 DNA: TGCGCCAGCAGCTTGGCCCTCAGGGGCCAGGGGGATACGCAGTATTTT
clone size: -
D gene: -
J gene: TRBJ2-3
V gene: TRBV5-1

CDR3 protein: CASTSGTDYNQPQHF
CDR3 DNA: TGTGCCAGCACCTCCGGGACGGATTACAATCAGCCCCAGCATTTT
clone size: medium-sized
D gene: -
J gene: TRBJ1-5
V gene: TRBV28